This T cell receptor beta chain was recorded in a study of shared clonotypes between healthy human individuals. Findings of the study overall: In this cohort, only blood was sampled, and tissue repertoires likely differ. The study's rarefaction showed incomplete sorted-subset sequencing despite large depth. Roughly 5% of naive CD4 clonotypes were common to a handful of donors.

CD8 cells classed as naive were CD45RO-negative and positively selected for CCR7, excluding terminally differentiated effector memory CD45RA+ cells. Each subset's genomic DNA was split evenly across several immunoSEQ plates. Sequencing was performed with immunoSEQ multiplex PCR; in TCRdb, only in-frame clones are kept and a portion is missing. The sample records about 2.1 million clones, about 94% being singletons. The germline CDR1 and CDR2 sequences are SGHDT and YYEEEE. The J segment lost 6 bases and the V segment lost 1 base, leaving 9 bases of the junction unmatched. The CDR3 contains 16 residues. This clone occurred once. Its matching antigen is unknown.

V is TRBV5-6 and J is TRBJ2-3; 9 nucleotides agree with TRBD2. This clonotype was obtained from a man aged 18 to 35 in good health. Some clones in this sample may be carry-over from other donors' samples. The sample was naive CD8+ T cells from PBMCs. The CDR3 here is CASSLWLAGFEDTQYF. The CDR3 DNA follows: TGTGCCAGCAGCTTGTGGCTAGCGGGATTCGAGGATACGCAGTATTTT.